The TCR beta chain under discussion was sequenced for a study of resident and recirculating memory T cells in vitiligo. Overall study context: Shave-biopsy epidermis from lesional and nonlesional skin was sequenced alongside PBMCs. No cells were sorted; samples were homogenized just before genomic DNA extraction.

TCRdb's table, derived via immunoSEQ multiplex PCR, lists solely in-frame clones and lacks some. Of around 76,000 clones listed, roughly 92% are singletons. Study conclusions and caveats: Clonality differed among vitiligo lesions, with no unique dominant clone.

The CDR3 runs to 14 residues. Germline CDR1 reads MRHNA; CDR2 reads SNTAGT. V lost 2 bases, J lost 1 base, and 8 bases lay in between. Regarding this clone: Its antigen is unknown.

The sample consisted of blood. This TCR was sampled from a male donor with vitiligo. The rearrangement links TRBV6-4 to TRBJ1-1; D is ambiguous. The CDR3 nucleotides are TGTGCCAGCAGTGACGGTCGCGAGAACACTGAAGCTTTCTTT. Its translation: CASSDGRENTEAFF.